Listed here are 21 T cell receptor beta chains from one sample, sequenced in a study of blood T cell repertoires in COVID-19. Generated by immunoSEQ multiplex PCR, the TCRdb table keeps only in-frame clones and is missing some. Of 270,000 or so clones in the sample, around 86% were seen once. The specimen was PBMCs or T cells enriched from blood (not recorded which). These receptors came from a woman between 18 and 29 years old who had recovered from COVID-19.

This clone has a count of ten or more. CDR3 protein: CASSSAGNTIYF. The DNA of the CDR3 is TGTGCCAGCAGTTCGGCTGGAAACACCATATATTTT. The chain has TRBV2 and TRBJ1-3; D ambiguous. The germline gives CDR1 SNHLY, CDR2 FYNNEI. The CDR3 sequence is 12 residues long. V was pared by 5 bases and J by 2 bases, with 4 bases between.

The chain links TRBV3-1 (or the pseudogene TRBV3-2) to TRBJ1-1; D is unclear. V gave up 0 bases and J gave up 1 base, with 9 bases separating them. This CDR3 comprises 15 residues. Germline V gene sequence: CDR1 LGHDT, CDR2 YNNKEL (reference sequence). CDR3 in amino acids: CASSQDPGGNTEAFF. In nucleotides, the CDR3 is TGTGCCAGCAGCCAAGACCCGGGAGGGAACACTGAAGCTTTCTTT.

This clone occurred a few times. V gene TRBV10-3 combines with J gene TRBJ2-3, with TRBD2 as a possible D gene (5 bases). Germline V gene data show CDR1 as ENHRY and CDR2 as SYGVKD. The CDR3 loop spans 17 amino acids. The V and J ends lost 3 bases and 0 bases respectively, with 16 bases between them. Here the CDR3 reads CAISESGRRASTDTQYF. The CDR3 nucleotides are TGTGCCATCAGTGAATCGGGTAGGCGGGCTAGCACAGATACGCAGTATTTT.

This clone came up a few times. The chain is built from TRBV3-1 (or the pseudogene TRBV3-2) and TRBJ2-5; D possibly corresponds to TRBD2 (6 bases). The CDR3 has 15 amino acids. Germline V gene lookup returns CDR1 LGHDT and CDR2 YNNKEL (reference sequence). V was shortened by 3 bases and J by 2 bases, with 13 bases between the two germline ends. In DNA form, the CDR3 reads TGTGCCAGCAGCCAGGGGGACTGGGATCAAGAGACCCAGTACTTC. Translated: CASSQGDWDQETQYF.

CDR3 sequence reads: CSVGSLLNTEAFF. The CDR3 DNA reads as TGCAGCGTGGGGAGCCTCTTGAACACTGAAGCTTTCTTT. The V gene is TRBV29-1, the J gene TRBJ1-1; D is undetermined. The CDR3 contains 13 residues. Deletions cut 6 bases from V and 0 bases from J, with 11 bases between. CDR1 is SQVTM, CDR2 ANQGSEA, per germline.

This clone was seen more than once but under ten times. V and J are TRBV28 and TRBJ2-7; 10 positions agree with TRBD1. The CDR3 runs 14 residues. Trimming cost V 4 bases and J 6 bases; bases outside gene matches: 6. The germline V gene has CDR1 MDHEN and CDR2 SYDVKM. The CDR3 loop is CASSSGTGVFEQYF. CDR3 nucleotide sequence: TGTGCCAGCAGTTCTGGGACAGGGGTTTTCGAGCAGTACTTC.

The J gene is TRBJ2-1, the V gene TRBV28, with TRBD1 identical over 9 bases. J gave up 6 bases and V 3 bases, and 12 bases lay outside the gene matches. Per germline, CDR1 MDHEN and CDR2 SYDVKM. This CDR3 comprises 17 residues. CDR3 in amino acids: CASSFAPPRDRANEQFF. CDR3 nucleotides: TGTGCCAGCAGTTTCGCACCCCCCCGGGACAGGGCCAATGAGCAGTTCTTC.

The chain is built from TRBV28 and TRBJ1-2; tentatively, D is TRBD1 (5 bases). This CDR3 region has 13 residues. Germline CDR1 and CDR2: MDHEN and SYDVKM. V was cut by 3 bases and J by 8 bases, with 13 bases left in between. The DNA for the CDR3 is TGTGCCAGCAGTTTCGGGGGACCGGGGGGCTACACCTTC. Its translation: CASSFGGPGGYTF.

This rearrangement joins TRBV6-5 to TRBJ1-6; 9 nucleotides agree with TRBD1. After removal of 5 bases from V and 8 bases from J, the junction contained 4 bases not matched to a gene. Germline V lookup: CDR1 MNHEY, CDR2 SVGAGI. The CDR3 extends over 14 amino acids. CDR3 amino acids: CASSRQGVDSPLHF. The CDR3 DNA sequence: TGTGCCAGCAGTCGACAGGGGGTTGATTCACCCCTCCACTTT.

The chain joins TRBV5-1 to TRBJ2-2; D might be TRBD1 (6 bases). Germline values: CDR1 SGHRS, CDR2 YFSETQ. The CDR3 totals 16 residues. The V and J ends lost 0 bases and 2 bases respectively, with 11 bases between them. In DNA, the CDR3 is TGCGCCAGCAGCTTGGTTGGGGGCGCCAACACCGGGGAGCTGTTTTTT. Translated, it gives CASSLVGGANTGELFF.

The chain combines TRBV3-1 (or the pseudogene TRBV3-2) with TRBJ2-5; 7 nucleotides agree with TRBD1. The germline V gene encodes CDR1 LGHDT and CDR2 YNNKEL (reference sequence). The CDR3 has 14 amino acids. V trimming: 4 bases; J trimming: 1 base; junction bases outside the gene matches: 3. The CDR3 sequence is CASSLTGAQETQYF. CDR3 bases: TGTGCCAGCAGCCTTACAGGGGCCCAAGAGACCCAGTACTTC.

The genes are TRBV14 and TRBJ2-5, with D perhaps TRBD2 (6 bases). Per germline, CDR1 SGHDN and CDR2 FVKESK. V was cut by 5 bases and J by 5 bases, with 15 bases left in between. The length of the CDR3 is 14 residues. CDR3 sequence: CASSEGTFWETQYF. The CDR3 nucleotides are TGTGCCAGCAGCGAAGGGACTTTCTGGGAGACCCAGTACTTC.

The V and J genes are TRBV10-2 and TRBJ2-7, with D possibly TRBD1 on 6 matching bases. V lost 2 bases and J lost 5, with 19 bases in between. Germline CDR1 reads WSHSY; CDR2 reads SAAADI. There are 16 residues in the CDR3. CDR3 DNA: TGCGCCAGCAGTGAGACGCTTGACAGGCTACCCCACGAGCAGTACTTC. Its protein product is CASSETLDRLPHEQYF.

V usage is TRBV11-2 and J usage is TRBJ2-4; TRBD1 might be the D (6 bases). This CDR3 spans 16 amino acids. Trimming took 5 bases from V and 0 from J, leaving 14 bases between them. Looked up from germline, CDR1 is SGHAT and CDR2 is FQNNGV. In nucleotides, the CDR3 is TGTGCCAGCAGCACTACGGGACAACTAGCCAAAAACATTCAGTACTTC. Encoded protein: CASSTTGQLAKNIQYF. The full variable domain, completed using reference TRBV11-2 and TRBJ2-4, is EAGVAQSPRYKIIEKRQSVAFWCNPISGHATLYWYQQILGQGPKLLIQFQNNGVVDDSQLPKDRFSAERLKGVDSTLKIQPAKLEDSAVYLCASSTTGQLAKNIQYFGAGTRLSVL.

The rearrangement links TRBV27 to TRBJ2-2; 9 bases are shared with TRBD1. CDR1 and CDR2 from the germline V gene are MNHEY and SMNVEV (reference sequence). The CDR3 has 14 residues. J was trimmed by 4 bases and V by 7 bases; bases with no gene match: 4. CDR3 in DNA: TGTGCCAGCATGGGACAGGGTATCACCGGGGAGCTGTTTTTT. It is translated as CASMGQGITGELFF.

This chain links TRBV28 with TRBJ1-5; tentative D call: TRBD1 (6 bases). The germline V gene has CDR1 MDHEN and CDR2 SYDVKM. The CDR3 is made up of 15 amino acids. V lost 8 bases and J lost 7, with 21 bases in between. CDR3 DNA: TGTGCCAGCGGACCCCACTCCAGGGGTCGGCAGCCCCAGCATTTT. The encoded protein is CASGPHSRGRQPQHF.

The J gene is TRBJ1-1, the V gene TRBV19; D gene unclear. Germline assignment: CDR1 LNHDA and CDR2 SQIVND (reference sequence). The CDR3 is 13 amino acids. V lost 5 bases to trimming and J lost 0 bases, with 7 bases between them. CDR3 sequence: CASSSQMNTEAFF. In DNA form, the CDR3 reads TGTGCCAGTAGTTCTCAGATGAACACTGAAGCTTTCTTT.

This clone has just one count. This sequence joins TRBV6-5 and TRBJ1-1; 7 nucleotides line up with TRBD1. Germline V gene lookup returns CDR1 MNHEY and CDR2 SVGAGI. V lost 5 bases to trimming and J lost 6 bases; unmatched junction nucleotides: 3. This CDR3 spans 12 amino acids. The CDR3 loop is CASSRGTAEAFF. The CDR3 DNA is TGTGCCAGCAGTAGAGGGACAGCTGAAGCTTTCTTT.

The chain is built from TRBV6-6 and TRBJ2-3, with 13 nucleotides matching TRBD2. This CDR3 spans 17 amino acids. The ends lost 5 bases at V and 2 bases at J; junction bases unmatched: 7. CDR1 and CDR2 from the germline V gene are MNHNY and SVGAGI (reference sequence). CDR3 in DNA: TGTGCCAGCAGTCGAAGGGGACTAGCGGGACTCACAGATACGCAGTATTTT. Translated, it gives CASSRRGLAGLTDTQYF.

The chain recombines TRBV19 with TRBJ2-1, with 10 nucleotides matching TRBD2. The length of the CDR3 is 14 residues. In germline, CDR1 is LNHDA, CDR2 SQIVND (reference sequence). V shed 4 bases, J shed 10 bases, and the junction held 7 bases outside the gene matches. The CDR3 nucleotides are TGTGCCAGTAGTACGCTAGCGGGAGTATTAGAGCAGTTCTTC. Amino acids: CASSTLAGVLEQFF.

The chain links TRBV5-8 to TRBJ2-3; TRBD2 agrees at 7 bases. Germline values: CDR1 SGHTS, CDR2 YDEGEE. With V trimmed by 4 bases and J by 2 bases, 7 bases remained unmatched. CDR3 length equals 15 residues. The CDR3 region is CASSTGRDYTDTQYF. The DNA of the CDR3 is TGTGCCAGCAGCACGGGACGGGACTACACAGATACGCAGTATTTT.